Below, 6 T cell receptor beta chains from the same sample are listed, as sequenced in a study of cytomegalovirus exposure and HLA in healthy donors. This table comes from immunoSEQ multiplex PCR, and its TCRdb copy is limited to in-frame clones, with some not included. The sample yields 230,000 or so clones, around nine tenths seen once. The material sequenced was PBMCs. All receptors derive from a woman between 18 and 29 years old in good health and CMV-seronegative.

The chain uses TRBV7-9 and TRBJ2-7; TRBD1 agrees at 9 bases. The CDR3 contains 16 residues. The germline CDR1 and CDR2 sequences are SEHNR and FQNEAQ (reference sequence). Trimming cost V 2 bases and J 2 bases; bases outside gene matches: 7. The CDR3 DNA follows: TGTGCCAGCAGCTTACCCCCCGGGACAGGGACCTACGAGCAGTACTTC. Its translation: CASSLPPGTGTYEQYF. The full variable domain, rest sourced from reference TRBV7-9 and TRBJ2-7, is DTGVSQNPRHKITKRGQNVTFRCDPISEHNRLYWYRQTLGQGPEFLTYFQNEAQLEKSRLLSDRFSAERPKGSFSTLEIQRTEQGDSAMYLCASSLPPGTGTYEQYFGPGTRLTVT.

The rearrangement uses TRBV10-3 and TRBJ2-4, with 8 positions matching TRBD2. The CDR3 loop spans 14 amino acids. Germline values: CDR1 ENHRY, CDR2 SYGVKD. Losses at the gene ends were 3 bases for V and 6 bases for J; bases not matched to a gene: 4. This chain's CDR3 is CAISDQRELNIQYF. The CDR3, as DNA: TGTGCCATCAGTGATCAGCGGGAGTTAAACATTCAGTACTTC.

The chain recombines TRBV7-9 with TRBJ1-1; D uncertain. CDR1 is SEHNR and CDR2 is FQNEAQ in the germline V gene (reference sequence). The ends were cut back, 3 bases at V and 6 bases at J, with 8 bases in the middle. The CDR3 contains 12 residues. CDR3 loop: CASSLPYPEAFF. The CDR3, as DNA: TGTGCCAGCAGCTTGCCCTACCCTGAAGCTTTCTTT.

This clone showed up just once. This chain connects TRBV6-5 to TRBJ2-7; D is perhaps TRBD1 (6 bases). V lost 2 bases and J 2 bases, leaving 10 bases between the germline ends. Germline V gives CDR1 MNHEY, CDR2 SVGAGI. The CDR3 is 14 amino acids. CDR3 DNA sequence: TGTGCCAGCAGTTACGGGGGCAGGGCCTACGAGCAGTACTTC. It translates to CASSYGGRAYEQYF.

The V gene is TRBV10-3, the J gene TRBJ1-4, with D unresolved. Germline values: CDR1 ENHRY, CDR2 SYGVKD. This CDR3 spans 13 amino acids. V shed 10 bases and J shed 4 bases, with 13 bases lying between them. CDR3 DNA: TGTGCCACAACGACTAACCGTAATGAAAAACTGTTTTTT. Translating gives CATTTNRNEKLFF.

J is TRBJ2-7 and V is TRBV9, with 9 bases that match TRBD1. V dropped 4 bases and J dropped 1; count of bases not matched to a gene: 6. This CDR3 is 15 amino acids long. Per the germline V gene, CDR1 is SGDLS and CDR2 is YYNGEE. The CDR3 loop reads CASSRGQGTSYEQYF. CDR3 nucleotides: TGTGCCAGCAGCCGAGGACAGGGGACTTCCTACGAGCAGTACTTC.